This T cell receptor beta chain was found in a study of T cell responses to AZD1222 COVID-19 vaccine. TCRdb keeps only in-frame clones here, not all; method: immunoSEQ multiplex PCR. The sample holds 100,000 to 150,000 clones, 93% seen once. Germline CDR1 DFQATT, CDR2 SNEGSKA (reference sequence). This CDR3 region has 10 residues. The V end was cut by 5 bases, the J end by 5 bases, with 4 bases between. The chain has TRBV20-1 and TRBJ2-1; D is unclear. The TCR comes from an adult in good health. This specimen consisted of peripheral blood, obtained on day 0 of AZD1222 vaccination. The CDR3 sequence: CSAGHNEQFF. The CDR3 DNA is TGCAGTGCTGGACACAATGAGCAGTTCTTC.